This T cell receptor (beta chain) comes out of a study of control samples from healthy donors and cancer patients. With V trimmed by 2 bases and J by 0 bases, 9 bases remained unmatched. CDR1 and CDR2 (germline): SGHVS, FQNEAQ. The CDR3 is made up of 18 amino acids. Libraries were prepared by immunoSEQ multiplex PCR; TCRdb keeps only in-frame clonotypes and omits some of them. The sample consists of about 98,000 clones, 79% of them appearing once. Sequenced sample: blood. The J gene is TRBJ2-2, the V gene TRBV7-8; 7 positions match TRBD2. The sequence derives from a woman in her thirties in good health. The CDR3: CASSLQLAVSANTGELFF. CDR3 coding DNA: TGTGCCAGCAGCTTACAGCTAGCGGTTAGCGCGAACACCGGGGAGCTGTTTTTT.